The subject of this entry is one T cell receptor (beta chain). The antigen remains unidentified. The data originate from a study of cytomegalovirus exposure and HLA in healthy donors. The overall study: Counted in an early data release were approximately 80 million unique TCRs from HLA-typed donors. Study-level findings and limits: With high specificity and sensitivity, the classifier reportedly diagnosed cytomegalovirus status.

PCR involved 60 Vbeta and 13 Jbeta primers. Assay: immunoSEQ multiplex PCR; the TCRdb copy retains only in-frame clones and omits some. The data contain 95,000 to 150,000 clones, around 86% of them singletons. Germline CDR1 SEHNR, CDR2 FQNEAQ (reference sequence). The junction had 3 bases not matched to a gene; V was cut back by 3 bases and J by 2 bases. This CDR3 has 15 amino acids. The chain joins TRBV7-9 to TRBJ2-3; 9 bases fit TRBD1. The clonotype was recovered from a middle-aged woman in good health and CMV-seronegative. Sequenced: PBMCs. The DNA for the CDR3 is TGTGCCAGCAGCTTGGGGACAGGGTCCACAGATACGCAGTATTTT. It codes for CASSLGTGSTDTQYF.